This T cell receptor beta chain was captured by sequencing in a study of vaccination effects on CD4 cells after COVID-19 (dated 2022 in TCRdb). Concerning the study at large: Each participant got two doses of an mRNA SARS-CoV-2 vaccine, either BNT162b2 or mRNA-1273. Pre-vaccine samples were collected from a couple of convalescent patients 16 days and one week before the first dose, corresponding to 142 and 148 days after COVID-19 diagnosis. In both COVID-19 convalescent patients and infection-naive vaccine recipients, the study compared SARS-CoV-2 spike-specific CD4+ TCR repertoires from before mRNA vaccination with those from after it. The full study included around ten COVID-19 convalescent patients and several SARS-CoV-2-naive healthy vaccine recipients. Cultures from other donors in the study were sequenced using the Oncomine TCR Beta short-read assay on an Illumina iSeq 100.

To identify antigen-specific CD4+ T cell clonotypes by their expansion, the ViraFEST assay first stimulated PBMC with viral peptide pools and then applied TCR sequencing. After 10 days of culture, CD4+ T cells were isolated with the EasySep CD4+ T cell isolation kit. PCR-confirmed SARS-CoV-2 infection had occurred in convalescent patients between March and December 2020, before the Alpha, Beta and Delta variants emerged in the United States. Fewer than 2.5 million PBMC per well were cultured in IMDM with approximately 5% human AB serum, roughly 10 IU/ml IL-2 and gentamicin, plus 10 ug/ml peptides. On days 3 and 7, half of the culture medium was replaced with fresh IL-2-containing medium. Unless noted otherwise, every peptide stimulation condition was cultured in triplicate wells. PBMC were separated from whole blood using Ficoll-Paque Plus gradient centrifugation and were then either cryopreserved at -140C or used fresh. Overlapping peptide pools spanned the spike proteins of SARS-CoV-2 and the common cold coronaviruses HCoV-NL63, HCoV-OC43 and HCoV-229E. The QIAamp micro DNA kit was used to extract genomic DNA from the cultured CD4+ T cells.

Study-wide conclusions, independent of this receptor: Among convalescent patients, the spike-reactive repertoire after vaccination was made up mainly of new vaccine-induced clones that were largely distinct from the clones induced by infection. Both infection-induced and vaccine-induced clones contracted markedly at late post-vaccination timepoints, which is consistent with waning T cell responses. The study was limited by a small number of convalescent patients, and early post-infection timepoints were lacking.

Counted from cysteine to phenylalanine, this CDR3 has 14 amino acids. Here the CDR3 DNA is all that survives: 42 bases in frame from base 1. The germline V gene (reference sequence) supplies CDR1 SEHNR and CDR2 FQNEAQ. A distance of 12 bases separates the germline ends of V and J, which lose 7 bases and 0 bases respectively. About this clone itself: Its antigen is currently not known. Qualities for individual bases were not recorded, and no much larger clone is one base off.

The library came from the immunoSEQ multiplex PCR assay. DNA from the CD4+ T cells that had been cultured and isolated underwent TCR beta CDR3 sequencing. The paper's data handling went like this. Non-productive TCR sequences were discarded, and reads were trimmed to the CDR3 region, with only CDR3s of 7 or more amino acids retained. The MANAFEST web app was used to pick out antigen-specific clonotypes by comparing their expansion in peptide wells with that in reference cultures. For clones to be considered positive, expansion at FDR<0.05 versus reference and all other wells, an odds ratio above 5, and a frequency above 0.1% in two replicate wells were required. A clonotype was called cross-reactive if it was significantly expanded both in SARS-CoV-2 spike wells and in at least one common cold coronavirus spike condition. Levenshtein distance calculated with the stringdist R package was used to assess CDR3 similarity, and unrooted trees were constructed with ape in R 3.6.1. What TCRdb holds here is the immuneACCESS table cut down to in-frame rearrangements. Part of the clones is not present; checked against another copy, under half of the missing clones reflect an unresolved V gene, and the others are unexplained. V and J calls and clone size are those listed in that table; D and trimming were worked out from the DNA. Within this sample are about 24,000 clones, with roughly 76% of them counted one time only. Roughly 15% of the sample belongs to the ten largest clones.

The sequences come from CD4+ T cells from PBMCs cultured with SARS-CoV-2 spike peptides, collected before COVID-19 vaccination. The sample's cell subset or site label, in plain terms: SARS-CoV-2 spike overlapping peptide pool stimulation. The chain is made from TRBV7-9 and TRBJ1-1; the D gene cannot be named for sure. The TCR sequence derives from a human donor who had a prior SARS-CoV-2 infection. The CDR3 sequence is CASNFQTVNTEAFF. The DNA reads as follows: TGTGCCAGCAACTTCCAGACGGTGAACACTGAAGCTTTCTTT.